Sequencing of this T cell receptor beta chain was carried out in a study of CD8+CD57+ T cells in acquired aplastic anemia. The V end was cut by 4 bases, the J end by 7 bases, with 23 bases between. The V gene's germline CDR1 is MRHNA and CDR2 SNTAGT. The CDR3 has 18 residues. This clonotype was seen only once. An expansion of CD8+CD57+ cells by flow cytometry had been shown in patients chosen for sequencing. Profiles of TCR beta VDJ and CDR3 were generated from a genomic DNA template. TCRdb re-called the reads with MiXCR, one entry per CDR3 protein. The sample lists 400,000 to 600,000 distinct CDR3 sequences, under 40% seen once, with 0.82% in the top ten.

The chain links TRBV6-4 to TRBJ1-6; D remains unclear. The source material was sorted CD4+, CD8+, or CD8+CD57+ T cells (not recorded which) from PBMCs. This clonotype was obtained from a human donor with aplastic anemia. CDR3 amino acids: CASSAFPKVFRANSPLHF. The CDR3 DNA is TGTGCCAGCAGTGCCTTCCCCAAAGTTTTCAGAGCAAATTCACCCCTCCACTTT.